Each of the 8 T cell receptor beta chains below was sequenced from the same sample in a study of CD8+CD57+ T cells in acquired aplastic anemia. Using genomic DNA as the template, TCR beta VDJ and CDR3 profiling was carried out. TCRdb analysed the reads with MiXCR anew, one entry per CDR3 protein. The data contain hundreds of thousands of distinct CDR3 sequences, around a third of them singletons. An expansion of CD8+CD57+ cells by flow cytometry had been shown in patients chosen for sequencing. Sample: sorted CD4+, CD8+, or CD8+CD57+ T cells (not recorded which) from PBMCs. These receptor sequences come from a human donor with aplastic anemia.

V gene TRBV29-1 combines with J gene TRBJ1-5; 9 bases line up with TRBD1. With 6 bases clipped from V and 7 bases from J, the junction kept 10 bases outside the gene matches. The CDR3 contains 14 residues. CDR1 is SQVTM and CDR2 is ANQGSEA in the germline V gene. The CDR3 sequence: CSVEGQGVGQPQHF. The CDR3 DNA reads TGCAGCGTGGAGGGACAGGGAGTGGGCCAGCCCCAGCATTTT. Supplemented by reference TRBV29-1 and TRBJ1-5, the full variable domain reads SAVISQKPSRDICQRGTSLTIQCQVDSQVTMMFWYRQQPGQSLTLIATANQGSEATYESGFVIDKFPISRPNLTFSTLTVSNMSPEDSSIYLCSVEGQGVGQPQHFGDGTRLSIL.

Ten or more counts support this clonotype. The chain uses TRBV29-1 and TRBJ1-3; a possible D gene is TRBD1 (5 bases). This CDR3 region has 12 residues. Trimming cost V 5 bases and J 2 bases, with 7 bases left between them. Germline V gives CDR1 SQVTM, CDR2 ANQGSEA. The CDR3: CSVRDPGNTIYF. CDR3 bases: TGCAGCGTTCGGGACCCTGGAAACACCATATATTTT.

This clonotype has a count of ten or more. The chain carries TRBV9 and TRBJ1-3; D remains ambiguous. Trimming pared 3 bases from V and 1 base from J, leaving 11 bases between. Looked up from germline, CDR1 is SGDLS and CDR2 is YYNGEE. This CDR3 comprises 15 residues. In DNA form, the CDR3 reads TGTGCCAGCAGCGAAAGTACCGGGTCTGGAAACACCATATATTTT. It encodes CASSESTGSGNTIYF.

The chain recombines TRBV7-9 with TRBJ2-7; a weak D match, TRBD2 (5 bases). The CDR3 has 14 residues. Germline CDR1 and CDR2: SEHNR and FQNEAQ (reference sequence). The V and J ends lost 1 base and 0 bases respectively, with 7 bases between them. As DNA, the CDR3 is TGTGCCAGCAGCTTAGGGAGGCCCTCCTACGAGCAGTACTTC. It yields the protein CASSLGRPSYEQYF. The full variable domain, rest sourced from reference TRBV7-9 and TRBJ2-7, is DTGVSQNPRHKITKRGQNVTFRCDPISEHNRLYWYRQTLGQGPEFLTYFQNEAQLEKSRLLSDRFSAERPKGSFSTLEIQRTEQGDSAMYLCASSLGRPSYEQYFGPGTRLTVT.

The chain has TRBV12-3 or TRBV12-4 and TRBJ2-1; the D is unclear. This CDR3 has 13 amino acids. Trimming cost V 1 base and J 9 bases, with 10 bases left between them. CDR3 loop: CASSLGRKAEQFF. CDR3 in DNA: TGTGCCAGCAGTTTAGGGCGGAAGGCTGAGCAGTTCTTC.

On this clonotype: A read error may explain this, as a much larger clone is one base away. The chain has TRBV25-1 and TRBJ1-2; tentatively, D is TRBD1 (6 bases). This CDR3 has 15 amino acids. V lost 6 bases and J lost 7, with 21 bases in between. The germline CDR1 and CDR2 sequences are MGHDK and SYGVNS. This CDR3 is CASRHTGTRGSGYTF. Written as DNA, the CDR3 is TGTGCCAGCAGACATACAGGGACCCGAGGGAGTGGCTACACCTTC.

The V gene is TRBV27, the J gene TRBJ1-1, with D perhaps TRBD1 (5 bases). V dropped 8 bases and J dropped 6 bases, with 16 bases sitting between them. The CDR3 loop spans 13 amino acids. Germline-derived CDR1 and CDR2 are MNHEY and SMNVEV (reference sequence). The chain's CDR3 is CASGRTVGAEAFF. Here the CDR3 DNA reads TGTGCCAGCGGACGGACGGTGGGGGCTGAAGCTTTCTTT.

The chain joins TRBV3-1 to TRBJ1-2, with D tentatively TRBD1 (6 bases). CDR1 and CDR2 from the germline V gene are LGHDT and YNNKEL (reference sequence). V was cut by 6 bases and J by 1 base, with 15 bases left in between. The CDR3 consists of 15 residues. The CDR3 DNA is TGTGCCAGCAGTAAGTGGGAGGGGGGTAACTATGGCTACACCTTC. Its translation: CASSKWEGGNYGYTF.